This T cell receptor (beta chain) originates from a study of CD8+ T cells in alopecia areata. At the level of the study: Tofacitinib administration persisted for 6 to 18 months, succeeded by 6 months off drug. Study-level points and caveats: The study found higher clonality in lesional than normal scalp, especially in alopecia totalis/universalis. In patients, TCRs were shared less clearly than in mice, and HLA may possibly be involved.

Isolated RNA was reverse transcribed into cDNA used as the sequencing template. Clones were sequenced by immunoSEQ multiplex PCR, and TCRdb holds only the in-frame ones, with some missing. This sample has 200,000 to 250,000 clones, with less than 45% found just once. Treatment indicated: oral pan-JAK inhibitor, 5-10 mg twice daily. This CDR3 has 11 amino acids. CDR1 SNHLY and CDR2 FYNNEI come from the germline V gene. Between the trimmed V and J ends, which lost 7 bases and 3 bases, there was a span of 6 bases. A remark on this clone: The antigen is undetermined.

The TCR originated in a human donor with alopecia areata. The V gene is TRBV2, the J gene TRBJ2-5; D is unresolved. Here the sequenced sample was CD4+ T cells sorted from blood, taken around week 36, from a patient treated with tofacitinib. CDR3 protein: CASKQKETQYF. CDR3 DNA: TGTGCCAGCAAGCAAAAAGAGACCCAGTACTTC. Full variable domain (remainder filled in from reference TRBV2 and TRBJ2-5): EPEVTQTPSHQVTQMGQEVILRCVPISNHLYFYWYRQILGQKVEFLVSFYNNEISEKSEIFDDQFSVERPDGSNFTLKIRSTKLEDSAMYFCASKQKETQYFGPGTRLLVL.